This T cell receptor beta chain was sequenced for a study of blood T cell repertoires in COVID-19. Produced via immunoSEQ multiplex PCR; TCRdb's table is partial and in-frame only. Here the sample spans more than 200,000 clones, around 90% being singletons. This clonotype was obtained from a woman under 40 with acute COVID-19. The sample taken for sequencing was PBMCs or T cells enriched from blood (not recorded which).

CDR3 nucleotides: TGTGCCAGTAGTATGGGCAACTCCTACGAGCAGTACTTC. Residues: CASSMGNSYEQYF. The chain couples TRBV19 to TRBJ2-7, with no clear D. Between the trimmed V and J ends, which lost 3 bases and 0 bases, there was a span of 6 bases. In germline, CDR1 is LNHDA, CDR2 SQIVND (reference sequence). This CDR3 has 13 residues. The full variable domain, rest sourced from reference TRBV19 and TRBJ2-7, is DGGITQSPKYLFRKEGQNVTLSCEQNLNHDAMYWYRQDPGQGLRLIYYSQIVNDFQKGDIAEGYSVSREKKESFPLTVTSAQKNPTAFYLCASSMGNSYEQYFGPGTRLTVT.